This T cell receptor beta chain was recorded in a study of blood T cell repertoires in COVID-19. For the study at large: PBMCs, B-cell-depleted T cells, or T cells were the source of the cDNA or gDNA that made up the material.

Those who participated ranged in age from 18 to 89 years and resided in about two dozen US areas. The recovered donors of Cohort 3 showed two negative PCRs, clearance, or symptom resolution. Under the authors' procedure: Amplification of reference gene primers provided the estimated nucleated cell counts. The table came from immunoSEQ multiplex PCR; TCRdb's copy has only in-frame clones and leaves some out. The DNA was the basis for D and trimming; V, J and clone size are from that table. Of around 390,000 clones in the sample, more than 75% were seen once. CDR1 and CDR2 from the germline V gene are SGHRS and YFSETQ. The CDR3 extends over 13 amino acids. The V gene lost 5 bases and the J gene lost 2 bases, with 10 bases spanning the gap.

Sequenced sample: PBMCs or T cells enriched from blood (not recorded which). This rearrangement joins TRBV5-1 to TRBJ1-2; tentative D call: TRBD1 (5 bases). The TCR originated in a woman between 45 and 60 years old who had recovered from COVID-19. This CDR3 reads CASSFDRNYGYTF. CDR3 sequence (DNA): TGCGCCAGCAGTTTCGACAGAAACTATGGCTACACCTTC.